Listed below are T cell receptor beta chains from one sample, sequenced in a study of cytomegalovirus exposure and HLA in healthy donors. The method was immunoSEQ multiplex PCR; TCRdb's version includes in-frame clones alone and lacks a portion of them. The sample lists under 200,000 clones; roughly 74% were seen once. Sequenced material: PBMCs. The origin of the receptors is a woman aged 40 to 55 in good health and CMV-seropositive. Each CDR3 is given with its conserved first and last residue. The D gene is left open where the match is weak. Clone size is shown for a subset of rows, as once, few, many or a class of expanded clone.

D	V	size	length	J	CDR3	DNA
TRBD2	TRBV6-6	-	16	TRBJ2-2	CASSYRLAANTGELFF	TGTGCCAGCAGTTACCGACTAGCAGCGAACACCGGGGAGCTGTTTTTT
-	TRBV5-1	-	14	TRBJ2-7	CASSLTGLAYEQYF	TGCGCCAGCAGCTTGACAGGGCTGGCCTACGAGCAGTACTTC
-	TRBV9	-	15	TRBJ1-2	CASSVESSGVSGYTF	TGTGCCAGCAGCGTAGAGTCTTCGGGGGTGTCGGGCTACACCTTC
TRBD2	TRBV7-2	-	17	TRBJ2-4	CASSTGLAGESKNIQYF	TGTGCCAGCAGCACCGGACTAGCGGGAGAGAGCAAAAACATTCAGTACTTC
-	TRBV5-8	-	13	TRBJ1-1	CASSFHRGGEAFF	TGTGCCAGCAGCTTTCATAGGGGAGGTGAAGCTTTCTTT
TRBD1	TRBV5-4	few	16	TRBJ1-2	CASSSRGQASVYGYTF	TGTGCCAGCAGCTCAAGGGGACAGGCCTCCGTCTATGGCTACACCTTC
TRBD2	TRBV11-2	-	15	TRBJ2-7	CASSIPSGTSYEQYF	TGTGCCAGCAGCATACCCAGCGGGACTAGCTACGAGCAGTACTTC
-	TRBV15	-	17	TRBJ2-5	CATSRDSRTALQETQYF	TGTGCCACCAGCAGAGATAGTCGGACAGCTCTCCAAGAGACCCAGTACTTC
TRBD1	TRBV15	-	16	TRBJ2-2	CATSRDRGANTGELFF	TGTGCCACCAGCAGGGACAGGGGCGCGAACACCGGGGAGCTGTTTTTT
-	TRBV9	-	14	TRBJ2-5	CASSVAPTQETQYF	TGTGCCAGCAGCGTAGCCCCGACTCAAGAGACCCAGTACTTC
-	TRBV7-9	-	17	TRBJ1-2	CASSLKGEGSYYRGYTF	TGTGCCAGCAGCTTAAAAGGGGAGGGTTCCTACTATCGAGGCTACACCTTC
TRBD2	TRBV5-1	few	15	TRBJ2-7	CASSTSGRGGGEQYF	TGCGCCAGCTCGACTAGCGGGAGGGGAGGAGGGGAGCAGTACTTC
-	TRBV28	once	14	TRBJ1-2	CASSLSGTVRGYTF	TGTGCCAGCAGTTTATCCGGCACAGTCCGGGGCTACACCTTC
-	TRBV15	-	15	TRBJ1-1	CATSRVPVPNTEAFF	TGTGCCACCAGCAGAGTCCCAGTACCGAACACTGAAGCTTTCTTT
-	TRBV2	once	14	TRBJ1-2	CASSERGLGYGYTF	TGTGCCAGCAGTGAACGCGGGTTGGGCTATGGCTACACCTTC
TRBD1	TRBV6-5	-	14	TRBJ1-1	CASSAPGQAPEAFF	TGTGCCAGCAGTGCCCCGGGACAGGCCCCTGAAGCTTTCTTT
-	TRBV28	-	11	TRBJ2-7	CASRYLYEQYF	TGTGCCAGCAGATATCTCTACGAGCAGTACTTC
TRBD1	TRBV28	-	14	TRBJ1-2	CASNDRGSAYGYTF	TGTGCCAGCAACGACAGGGGCTCGGCCTATGGCTACACCTTC
TRBD1	TRBV19	-	16	TRBJ1-5	CASMLRGRYSNQPQHF	TGTGCCAGTATGCTCAGGGGGAGATATAGCAATCAGCCCCAGCATTTT
TRBD2	TRBV28	once	18	TRBJ2-7	CASSLVTSGIQTNYEQYF	TGTGCCAGCAGTTTAGTGACTAGCGGGATTCAAACTAACTACGAGCAGTACTTC
TRBD1	TRBV4-3	once	18	TRBJ1-3	CASSHDYRVGTGSGTIYF	TGCGCCAGCAGCCATGACTACCGGGTGGGGACAGGGAGTGGCACCATATATTTT
TRBD2	TRBV18	-	15	TRBJ2-1	CASSPSGSSYNEQFF	TGTGCCAGCTCACCTAGCGGGAGCTCCTACAATGAGCAGTTCTTC
TRBD1	TRBV19	few	14	TRBJ1-5	CASNLQGANQPQHF	TGTGCCAGCAACCTACAGGGGGCTAATCAGCCCCAGCATTTT
-	TRBV6-5	-	15	TRBJ1-1	CASSQTSGLTTEAFF	TGTGCCAGCAGTCAAACTTCAGGATTGACCACTGAAGCTTTCTTT
TRBD1	TRBV11-3	-	16	TRBJ2-3	CASSSGTGSRTDTQYF	TGTGCCAGCAGCTCCGGGACAGGCTCTCGCACAGATACGCAGTATTTT
-	TRBV19	-	15	TRBJ1-4	CASRSAGSENEKLFF	TGTGCCAGTAGATCCGCGGGGAGTGAAAATGAAAAACTGTTTTTT
TRBD2	TRBV6-4	few	15	TRBJ2-1	CASSLAGGNYNEQFF	TGTGCCAGCTCCCTAGCGGGAGGGAATTACAATGAGCAGTTCTTC
-	TRBV5-1	-	16	TRBJ2-3	CASSLSSRDARDTQYF	TGCGCCAGCAGCTTGTCCTCTCGTGACGCGCGGGATACGCAGTATTTT
TRBD2	TRBV7-9	once	16	TRBJ2-7	CASSRVVTSGTYEQYF	TGTGCCAGCAGCCGAGTTGTGACTAGCGGGACCTACGAGCAGTACTTC
TRBD1	TRBV18	-	15	TRBJ2-1	CASSPGQGINNEQFF	TGTGCCAGCTCACCGGGACAGGGGATTAACAATGAGCAGTTCTTC